These 7 T cell receptor beta chains were all obtained from the same sample, sequenced in a study of blood T cell repertoires in COVID-19 (dated by TCRdb to the early 2020s). The library was made by the immunoSEQ multiplex PCR assay. TCRdb stores this immuneACCESS table with in-frame sequences only. Part of the clones is absent; in the studies checked, under half of the shortfall reflects unresolved V genes, and no reason is known for the rest. The sample table contains roughly 190,000 clones; only one count was recorded for about 77% of them. The ten largest make up about a sixth of the sample. The sample was PBMCs or T cells enriched from blood (not recorded which). These receptors all come from a woman in her forties or fifties with acute COVID-19.

The V gene is TRBV28, the J gene TRBJ2-5, with 7 bases fitting TRBD1. Germline V CDR1 and CDR2: MDHEN, SYDVKM. J lost 2 bases, V lost 5 bases, and 8 bases had no gene match. The CDR3 runs to 15 residues. DNA of the CDR3: TGTGCCAGCAGTGATACAGGGGCGCTACAAGAGACCCAGTACTTC. It yields the protein CASSDTGALQETQYF.

There are a few counts of this clone. This sequence joins TRBV6-5 and TRBJ1-2, with 11 bases aligning to TRBD1. Germline V CDR1 and CDR2: MNHEY, SVGAGI. V gave up 4 bases and J gave up 6 bases; unmatched junction bases: 4. The CDR3 runs to 14 residues. CDR3 in DNA: TGTGCCAGCAGTTCCGGACAGGGGGCTAATGGCTACACCTTC. Its protein product is CASSSGQGANGYTF.

The J gene is TRBJ2-3, the V gene TRBV28; a weak D match, TRBD1 (6 bases). This CDR3 is built from 15 residues. The germline V and J ends were trimmed by 7 bases and 2 bases, with 16 bases remaining between them. CDR1 is MDHEN and CDR2 is SYDVKM in the germline V gene. The chain's CDR3 is CASTRTAWDTDTQYF. The CDR3 nucleotides are TGTGCCAGCACGAGGACAGCCTGGGACACAGATACGCAGTATTTT.

The V gene is TRBV7-2, the J gene TRBJ1-1, with a tentative D call TRBD1 (6 bases). The V end was cut by 5 bases, the J end by 3 bases, with 10 bases between. The CDR3 runs 13 residues. Germline V gene data show CDR1 as SGHTA and CDR2 as FQGNSA. The CDR3 reads CASSIQGDTEAFF. CDR3 nucleotide sequence: TGTGCCAGCAGCATACAGGGAGACACTGAAGCTTTCTTT. Supplemented by reference TRBV7-2 and TRBJ1-1, the full variable domain reads GAGVSQSPSNKVTEKGKDVELRCDPISGHTALYWYRQSLGQGLEFLIYFQGNSAPDKSGLPSDRFSAERTGGSVSTLTIQRTQQEDSAVYLCASSIQGDTEAFFGQGTRLTVV.

This chain uses TRBV25-1 with TRBJ2-3; D is perhaps TRBD2 (7 bases). V was shortened by 2 bases and J by 2 bases, with 14 bases between the two germline ends. This CDR3 has 16 residues. The germline CDR1 and CDR2 sequences are MGHDK and SYGVNS. CDR3 sequence (DNA): TGTGCCAGCAGTGAACTGGGAGGGGGATACACAGATACGCAGTATTTT. Translated, it gives CASSELGGGYTDTQYF.

The chain joins TRBV19 to TRBJ1-4, with 9 bases lining up with TRBD1. The junction had 12 bases not matched to a gene; V was cut back by 8 bases and J by 8 bases. This CDR3 region has 15 residues. The germline CDR1 and CDR2 sequences are LNHDA and SQIVND (reference sequence). The CDR3 is CASSGQGGIGEKLFF. CDR3 in DNA: TGTGCCAGTTCGGGACAGGGAGGGATAGGCGAAAAACTGTTTTTT.

CDR3 sequence (DNA): TGTGCCAGCGGTAAAGGCGGGGTCCAAGAGACCCAGTACTTC. This codes for CASGKGGVQETQYF. J is TRBJ2-5 and V is TRBV3-1 (or the pseudogene TRBV3-2), with D perhaps TRBD2 (6 bases). This CDR3 has 14 residues. Germline V gene sequence: CDR1 LGHDT, CDR2 YNNKEL (reference sequence). Trimming took off 8 bases at V and 1 base at J, with 14 bases between the two ends.